This T cell receptor (beta chain) derives from a study of T cells in localized non-small cell lung cancer. CDR1 and CDR2 from the germline V gene are LNHDA and SQIVND (reference sequence). V dropped 4 bases and J dropped 4 bases, with 13 bases sitting between them. CDR3 length: 14 amino acids. Whole-study findings and limits: When the top 100 tumor clones were examined, a median about 60 of them also appeared in the adjacent lung, which was paired and uninvolved. Uninvolved adjacent lung had higher T cell clonality than tumor and all other tissues.

The data were produced by immunoSEQ multiplex PCR, yet TCRdb's version contains in-frame clones alone and is incomplete. The sample consists of approximately 89,000 clones, 60% to 85% of them appearing once. This clone has a single count. What it recognizes is unknown. This chain joins TRBV19 and TRBJ1-1; D perhaps matches TRBD1 (6 bases). The sequencing here drew on PBMCs, taken before any cancer treatment. This TCR was sampled from a man aged 40 to 75 with stage II squamous cell lung carcinoma. Written as DNA, the CDR3 is TGTGCCAGTAGTAAGGGGGGGTCCGGCACTGAAGCTTTCTTT. It is translated as CASSKGGSGTEAFF.